These 2 T cell receptor beta chains were sequenced from one sample in a study of T-cell memory formation after mild COVID-19 (dated by TCRdb to the early 2020s). Libraries came from 5' RACE. Instrument used: Illumina NovaSeq 6000. TCRdb itself trimmed the public reads at Q25 with fastp, ran MiXCR and retained productive beta chains. Each CDR3 protein gets just one entry, which takes the most common genes and DNA from the rows behind it. For this sample there are around 300,000 distinct CDR3 sequences; 13% to 15% appear just once. The ten largest account for 20% to 25% of the sample. Sequenced: PBMCs or a T cell subset sorted from them (not recorded which). The receptors here all came from a man younger than 35 who had mild COVID-19 (a few samples of this study predate the infection). The sample titles of this study are shuffled in the database, so cell type and time point are left out; the donor was told from shared clones.

This clonotype came up a few times. The chain combines TRBV20-1 with TRBJ2-5; D is ambiguous. This CDR3 comprises 14 residues. V lost 0 bases, J lost 2 bases, and 10 bases lay in between. Germline V CDR1 and CDR2: DFQATT, SNEGSKA (reference sequence). CDR3 loop: CSARDLHRQETQYF. The DNA for the CDR3 is TGCAGTGCTAGAGATCTACACAGACAAGAGACCCAGTACTTC.

This clonotype was seen only a few times. The rearrangement uses TRBV9 and TRBJ2-1; a possible D gene is TRBD2 (5 bases). Deletions cut 4 bases from V and 8 bases from J, with 16 bases between. This CDR3 region has 14 residues. In germline, CDR1 is SGDLS, CDR2 YYNGEE. In DNA, the CDR3 is TGTGCCAGCAGCTCCACGGGGTGGTTTGATGAGCAGTTCTTC. Translated: CASSSTGWFDEQFF.